This passage covers 18 T cell receptor beta chains from one sample sequenced in a study of glioma-infiltrating T cells after dendritic cell vaccination. Some clones are missing from TCRdb's copy, which holds only in-frame ones; the method was immunoSEQ multiplex PCR. This sample has 70,000 to 100,000 clones, with around 83% found just once. Time point described: after dendritic cell vaccination, including at tumor progression/relapse. This specimen consisted of blood, obtained after dendritic cell vaccination. The source of these receptors is a human donor with glioblastoma.

CDR3 amino acids: CASSEVTPPDTQYF. The CDR3 bases are TGTGCCAGCAGTGAAGTGACTCCTCCAGATACGCAGTATTTT. This chain joins TRBV25-1 and TRBJ2-3, with D unclear. The CDR3 has 14 residues. V lost 2 bases to trimming and J lost 4 bases, with 10 bases between them. CDR1 MGHDK and CDR2 SYGVNS come from the germline V gene.

This clone has only one observation. The chain combines TRBV6-6 with TRBJ2-5, with D maybe TRBD2 (6 bases). Looked up from germline, CDR1 is MNHNY and CDR2 is SVGAGI (reference sequence). The CDR3 sequence is 13 residues long. V gave up 5 bases and J gave up 4 bases, with 11 bases separating them. CDR3 bases: TGTGCCAGCAGTACACTGGAGGGAGAGACCCAGTACTTC. It specifies CASSTLEGETQYF.

The chain uses TRBV4-2 and TRBJ2-7; D possibly corresponds to TRBD1 (6 bases). Trimming pared 4 bases from V and 3 bases from J, leaving 16 bases between. Looked up from germline, CDR1 is LGHNA and CDR2 is YNFKEQ. CDR3 length: 15 amino acids. CDR3 in DNA: TGTGCCAGCAGCCCATACCGGGACAACATCTACGAGCAGTACTTC. It specifies CASSPYRDNIYEQYF.

The chain joins TRBV5-4 to TRBJ2-7; 12 bases align to TRBD2. The CDR3 covers 15 residues. V trimming: 4 bases; J trimming: 4 bases; junction bases outside the gene matches: 6. Germline V lookup: CDR1 SGHNT, CDR2 YYREEE (reference sequence). The CDR3 DNA is TGTGCCAGCAGCCCGAGACTAGCGGGGGATTACGAGCAGTACTTC. Its protein product is CASSPRLAGDYEQYF.

V usage is TRBV7-9 and J usage is TRBJ2-3; 7 nucleotides line up with TRBD2. This CDR3 contains 16 residues. With 2 bases clipped from V and 0 bases from J, the junction kept 5 bases outside the gene matches. Germline CDR1 SEHNR, CDR2 FQNEAQ (reference sequence). CDR3 DNA sequence: TGTGCCAGCAGCTTACCTAGCGGCACTAGCACAGATACGCAGTATTTT. The encoded protein is CASSLPSGTSTDTQYF.

V gene TRBV6-6 combines with J gene TRBJ2-7; 7 bases align to TRBD1. The germline gives CDR1 MNHNY, CDR2 SVGAGI (reference sequence). The junction had 17 bases not matched to a gene; V was cut back by 6 bases and J by 9 bases. CDR3 length: 15 amino acids. CDR3 DNA: TGTGCCAGCAGACCCGGACAGGACCCGTTCTTGGGGCAGTACTTC. Its translation is CASRPGQDPFLGQYF.

The gene calls are TRBV5-1 and TRBJ2-2; D perhaps matches TRBD2 (6 bases). Germline V lookup: CDR1 SGHRS, CDR2 YFSETQ. The ends were cut back, 5 bases at V and 0 bases at J, with 14 bases in the middle. The CDR3 is 16 residues long. The DNA for the CDR3 is TGCGCCAGCAGTCACGACGGGACTCCGAACACCGGGGAGCTGTTTTTT. As protein: CASSHDGTPNTGELFF.

The chain couples TRBV18 to TRBJ2-4, with TRBD2 as a possible D gene (6 bases). This CDR3 is 15 amino acids long. The germline V and J ends were trimmed by 2 bases and 1 base, with 9 bases remaining between them. CDR1 is KGHSH and CDR2 is LQKENI in the germline V gene. CDR3 sequence (DNA): TGTGCCAGCTCACCAATAGCGGCGGCCAAAAACATTCAGTACTTC. Protein product: CASSPIAAAKNIQYF. Filled out from reference TRBV18 and TRBJ2-4, the complete variable domain reads NAGVMQNPRHLVRRRGQEARLRCSPMKGHSHVYWYRQLPEEGLKFMVYLQKENIIDESGMPKERFSAEFPKEGPSILRIQQVVRGDSAAYFCASSPIAAAKNIQYFGAGTRLSVL.

The CDR3: CTSSPLCAFF. DNA for the CDR3: TGCACCAGCAGCCCCCTATGTGCTTTCTTT. This chain joins TRBV1 and TRBJ1-1. TRBV1 is designated a pseudogene. The CDR3 has 10 amino acids.

The chain employs TRBV5-4 and TRBJ1-2; the D is unclear. The V gene's germline CDR1 is SGHNT and CDR2 YYREEE (reference sequence). The CDR3 covers 15 residues. Trimming took 3 bases from V and 4 from J, leaving 16 bases between them. CDR3 amino acids: CASSSPPGGTYGYTF. Here the CDR3 DNA reads TGTGCCAGCAGCTCCCCCCCTGGCGGAACCTATGGCTACACCTTC. The full variable domain, completed using reference TRBV5-4 and TRBJ1-2, is ETGVTQSPTHLIKTRGQQVTLRCSSQSGHNTVSWYQQALGQGPQFIFQYYREEENGRGNFPPRFSGLQFPNYSSELNVNALELDDSALYLCASSSPPGGTYGYTFGSGTRLTVV.

This chain joins TRBV28 and TRBJ1-5, with D possibly matching TRBD1 (5 bases). This CDR3 is 14 amino acids long. Germline lookup yields CDR1 MDHEN and CDR2 SYDVKM. The germline V and J ends were trimmed by 6 bases and 7 bases, with 16 bases remaining between them. In DNA, the CDR3 is TGTGCCAGCAGCACCTCCGGGGGTGCGCAGCCCCAGCATTTT. Its translation is CASSTSGGAQPQHF.

V is TRBV7-2 and J is TRBJ2-1; D is unresolved. The CDR3 is 13 amino acids. Deletions cut 1 base from V and 5 bases from J, with 6 bases between. Germline lookup yields CDR1 SGHTA and CDR2 FQGNSA. The DNA of the CDR3 is TGTGCCAGCAGCTTAGACAGAAACAATGAGCAGTTCTTC. This codes for CASSLDRNNEQFF.

This clone was seen a few times. The V gene is TRBV7-9, the J gene TRBJ2-1, with D tentatively TRBD2 (5 bases). This CDR3 spans 13 amino acids. Germline CDR1 and CDR2: SEHNR and FQNEAQ (reference sequence). V lost 5 bases and J 7 bases, leaving 12 bases between the germline ends. In nucleotides, the CDR3 is TGTGCCAGCAGCGTGTTAGCGAGGAATGAGCAGTTCTTC. As protein: CASSVLARNEQFF.

V and J are TRBV6-1 and TRBJ1-2, with TRBD1 matching over 9 bases. Germline assignment: CDR1 MNHNS and CDR2 SASEGT. The ends lost 6 bases at V and 9 bases at J; junction bases unmatched: 11. This CDR3 comprises 14 residues. CDR3 DNA sequence: TGTGCCAGCAGGGGGACAGGGAAGGATATTCGCTACACCTTC. Protein: CASRGTGKDIRYTF.

This chain connects TRBV14 to TRBJ1-1; D is undetermined. Germline-derived CDR1 and CDR2 are SGHDN and FVKESK. Between the trimmed V and J ends, which lost 2 bases and 0 bases, there was a span of 4 bases. The CDR3 loop spans 13 amino acids. The CDR3 here is CASSQYLNTEAFF. The CDR3 region has the DNA TGTGCCAGCAGCCAATATTTGAACACTGAAGCTTTCTTT.

V usage is TRBV18 and J usage is TRBJ1-6; 7 positions match TRBD1. The CDR3 is 16 amino acids. Germline V gives CDR1 KGHSH, CDR2 LQKENI. V trimming: 3 bases; J trimming: 6 bases; junction bases outside the gene matches: 8. The CDR3: CASSPVGDRVNSPLHF. Here the CDR3 DNA reads TGTGCCAGCTCACCCGTCGGCGACAGGGTTAATTCACCCCTCCACTTT.

The chain employs TRBV5-6 and TRBJ1-6, with 7 bases lining up with TRBD1. Trimming removed 4 bases from V and 7 bases from J; junction bases left unmatched: 8. This CDR3 spans 15 amino acids. Germline-derived CDR1 and CDR2 are SGHDT and YYEEEE. The CDR3 protein is CASSKTGAANSPLHF. The CDR3 nucleotides read TGTGCCAGCAGCAAAACAGGGGCGGCCAATTCACCCCTCCACTTT.

This clone was seen more than once but under ten times. The J gene is TRBJ2-1, the V gene TRBV4-1, with a possible D match to TRBD2 (7 bases). V lost 0 bases, J lost 4 bases, and 16 bases lay in between. CDR1 and CDR2 from the germline V gene are MGHRA and YSYEKL. CDR3 length: 17 amino acids. For the CDR3, the DNA is TGCGCCAGCAGCCAAGAGGCCCGGGGGGCCGGGTACAATGAGCAGTTCTTC. It codes for CASSQEARGAGYNEQFF.